This T cell receptor (beta chain) came from a study of CD8 T cells in Susac syndrome. Notes on the study in general: As the study acknowledged, the number of individuals in its TCR sequencing and HLA analysis was relatively small.

Random hexamers primed reverse transcription of 0.5 to 1 ug RNA. Multiplex PCR with immunoSEQ amplified the TCR beta CDR3 across 54 Vbeta and 13 Jbeta. From the immunoSEQ multiplex PCR reads, TCRdb called clonotypes with MiXCR, one entry per CDR3 protein. Here the sample spans about 120,000 distinct CDR3 sequences, around 92% being singletons. V lost 6 bases, J lost 4 bases, and 9 bases lay in between. The CDR3 is 12 amino acids. Germline lookup yields CDR1 MGHDK and CDR2 SYGVNS. TCR beta sequences were obtained from blood CD8+ and CD4+ T cells. Healthy donors served as the controls. They were matched for age and sex. Details on this clonotype: The antigen is unknown.

The TCR sequence derives from a human donor in good health. The sample consisted of CD8+ T cells from PBMCs. The rearrangement links TRBV25-1 to TRBJ1-2; D ambiguous. The CDR3 region is CASRSTAYGYTF. DNA for the CDR3: TGTGCCAGCAGATCCACAGCCTATGGCTACACCTTC.